These 23 T cell receptor beta chains originate from one sample sequenced in a study of regulatory T cells in long-lasting Graves disease. Specified time point: newly diagnosed GD, antithyroid drugs for less than 3 months. Researchers made the TCR library from RNA that was extracted from PBMCs. Relying on iRepertoire HTBI primers and Arm-PCR of CDR3 regions, the team built TCR beta libraries. Via MiXCR, TCRdb re-called the multiplex PCR reads, giving one row per CDR3 protein. The sample carries under 400,000 distinct CDR3 sequences, roughly a sixth recorded once. These data also featured in a second study, about T cells in Graves' hyperthyroidism and ophthalmopathy.

Here the sequenced sample was peripheral blood mononuclear cells (PBMCs), taken at new diagnosis, from a patient treated with antithyroid drugs. These receptors all stem from a man aged 40-49 years with Graves disease.

This clonotype was recorded a few times. The chain combines TRBV7-2 with TRBJ2-4; 10 bases match TRBD1. The CDR3 loop spans 14 amino acids. Germline trimming cut 5 bases from V and 6 bases from J; bases unmatched to any gene: 4. Germline-derived CDR1 and CDR2 are SGHTA and FQGNSA. The CDR3 is CASSPRDRGNIQYF. The DNA of the CDR3 is TGTGCCAGCAGCCCGCGGGACAGGGGAAACATTCAGTACTTC.

In this sample, this clonotype turned up a few times. The chain employs TRBV29-1 and TRBJ2-1; 7 nucleotides match TRBD1. The better agreement between TRBJ2-5 and the DNA end casts doubt on the J call. The germline CDR1 and CDR2 sequences are SQVTM and ANQGSEA. This CDR3 region has 12 residues. The CDR3 reads CSVDGTAETQYF. DNA for the CDR3: TGCAGCGTTGATGGGACAGCAGAGACCCAGTACTTC.

This clonotype has a count of ten or more. V and J are TRBV6-1 and TRBJ2-7; TRBD2 matches at 7 bases. CDR1 and CDR2 from the germline V gene are MNHNS and SASEGT. This CDR3 region has 13 residues. The trim removed 6 bases at V and 4 bases at J, leaving 6 bases unmatched. The CDR3 DNA reads as TGTGCCAGCAGCCGCAGGGAGGGATACGAGCAGTACTTC. This sequence encodes CASSRREGYEQYF.

This clonotype was seen ten or more times. J is TRBJ2-7 and V is TRBV20-1; tentatively, D is TRBD2 (6 bases). In germline, CDR1 is DFQATT, CDR2 SNEGSKA (reference sequence). Trimming pared 2 bases from V and 0 bases from J, leaving 26 bases between. The CDR3 spans 19 residues. The CDR3 DNA reads TGCAGTGCTAGAATATTGGGGGGATCTCAGGCGGCGGACTCCTACGAGCAGTACTTC. Its translation is CSARILGGSQAADSYEQYF.

As to this clonotype: This may stem from a read error, because a much larger clone lies one nucleotide away. V usage is TRBV5-1 and J usage is TRBJ2-5; D remains ambiguous. Trimming took off 0 bases at V and 5 bases at J, with 8 bases between the two ends. The CDR3 spans 13 residues. CDR1 SGHRS and CDR2 YFSETQ come from the germline V gene. CDR3 loop: CASSLAPWETQYF. The CDR3 DNA is TGCGCCAGCAGCTTGGCCCCCTGGGAGACCCAGTACTTC.

This clonotype was recorded many times. V is TRBV7-2 and J is TRBJ2-5; D is possibly TRBD1 (6 bases). Looked up from germline, CDR1 is SGHTA and CDR2 is FQGNSA. This CDR3 region has 14 residues. V shed 6 bases and J shed 4 bases, with 15 bases lying between them. CDR3 coding DNA: TGTGCCAGCAGGCTGAACAGGGTTGGAGAGACCCAGTACTTC. It is translated as CASRLNRVGETQYF.

This clonotype was observed a few times. The chain couples TRBV12-5 to TRBJ2-4, with 8 bases matching TRBD2. The junction had 13 bases not matched to a gene; V was cut back by 8 bases and J by 7 bases. This CDR3 is 15 amino acids long. CDR1 LGHNT and CDR2 FRNRAP come from the germline V gene. CDR3 in amino acids: CASSEFGGGLNIQYF. CDR3 DNA: TGTGCTAGTAGTGAGTTCGGGGGGGGCTTGAACATTCAGTACTTC.

The V gene is TRBV2, the J gene TRBJ1-2; 8 nucleotides line up with TRBD1. V gave up 4 bases and J gave up 5 bases; unmatched junction bases: 3. Germline V gene sequence: CDR1 SNHLY, CDR2 FYNNEI. The CDR3 is 13 residues long. The CDR3 region has the DNA TGTGCCAGCAGTGTGGGACAGGAATATGGCTACACCTTC. Protein product: CASSVGQEYGYTF.

The chain is built from TRBV19 and TRBJ1-1; 7 nucleotides match TRBD1. Trimming at V came to 6 bases and at J to 7 bases, leaving 8 bases not matched to a gene. Per germline, CDR1 LNHDA and CDR2 SQIVND (reference sequence). The CDR3 is 13 amino acids. The chain's CDR3 is CASRGLGDSEAFF. Written as DNA, the CDR3 is TGTGCCAGTAGGGGTCTGGGGGACAGTGAAGCTTTCTTT.

In DNA form, the CDR3 reads TGTGCCAGCAGCCCCGCGGGACAGGGCCGTAATGAGCAGTTCTTC. It codes for CASSPAGQGRNEQFF. The chain employs TRBV7-8 and TRBJ2-1; 9 bases line up with TRBD1. V shed 5 bases and J 7 bases; nucleotides not matched to a gene: 9. This CDR3 is built from 15 residues. CDR1 and CDR2 from the germline V gene are SGHVS and FQNEAQ.

This clonotype was observed many times. The V call is TRBV4-3, the J call TRBJ2-7; D is perhaps TRBD1 (7 bases). Per the germline V gene, CDR1 is LGHNA and CDR2 is YSLEER. The CDR3 covers 15 residues. V lost 0 bases to trimming and J lost 0 bases, with 9 bases between them. CDR3 sequence reads: CASSQERDSSYEQYF. The DNA of the CDR3 is TGCGCCAGCAGCCAAGAGCGGGACAGCTCCTACGAGCAGTACTTC.

This clonotype was counted many times. The chain joins TRBV6-5 to TRBJ1-5, with D tentatively TRBD1 (6 bases). The CDR3 consists of 15 residues. The germline V gene has CDR1 MNHEY and CDR2 SVGAGI. V was shortened by 2 bases and J by 0 bases, with 8 bases between the two germline ends. The CDR3: CASSYLDSSNQPQHF. In nucleotides, the CDR3 is TGTGCCAGCAGTTACCTGGACAGTAGCAATCAGCCCCAGCATTTT.

This clonotype was counted ten times or more. The chain has TRBV2 and TRBJ1-5; D gene ambiguous. CDR1 is SNHLY and CDR2 is FYNNEI in the germline V gene. CDR3 size: 12 residues. V gave up 9 bases and J gave up 0 bases, with 6 bases separating them. The CDR3 DNA reads as TGTGCCAGTAGGGATAGCAATCAGCCCCAGCATTTT. Translating gives CASRDSNQPQHF.

This clonotype was picked up a small number of times. The V gene is TRBV2, the J gene TRBJ1-2, with D unresolved. The CDR3 runs 14 residues. Trimming took 1 base from V and 0 from J, leaving 6 bases between them. Germline V gene lookup returns CDR1 SNHLY and CDR2 FYNNEI. CDR3 loop: CASSEGTTNYGYTF. Here the CDR3 DNA reads TGTGCCAGCAGTGAAGGTACTACTAACTATGGCTACACCTTC. The whole variable domain, filled in from reference TRBV2 and TRBJ1-2, reads EPEVTQTPSHQVTQMGQEVILRCVPISNHLYFYWYRQILGQKVEFLVSFYNNEISEKSEIFDDQFSVERPDGSNFTLKIRSTKLEDSAMYFCASSEGTTNYGYTFGSGTRLTVV.

This clonotype was counted between two and nine times. V is TRBV18 and J is TRBJ2-4; the D gene is possibly TRBD1 (5 bases). Germline V gene lookup returns CDR1 KGHSH and CDR2 LQKENI. V shed 6 bases and J shed 8 bases, with 14 bases lying between them. This CDR3 contains 13 residues. The CDR3 loop reads CASSPGARDIQYF. The CDR3 bases are TGTGCCAGCTCCCCCGGCGCCAGGGACATTCAGTACTTC.

This clonotype was detected many times. J is TRBJ2-7 and V is TRBV28; D is possibly TRBD1 or TRBD2 (6 bases each). This CDR3 has 14 residues. CDR1 and CDR2 from the germline V gene are MDHEN and SYDVKM. The V and J ends lost 5 bases and 1 base respectively, with 12 bases between them. As DNA, the CDR3 is TGTGCCAGCAGTGCGGGACATCGTTCCTACGAGCAGTACTTC. It encodes CASSAGHRSYEQYF.

This clonotype has just a few counts. This rearrangement joins TRBV6-1 to TRBJ1-1; D is possibly TRBD1 (6 bases). The V gene lost 1 base and the J gene lost 3 bases, with 15 bases spanning the gap. The germline CDR1 and CDR2 sequences are MNHNS and SASEGT. CDR3 length: 16 amino acids. CDR3 residues: CASSEGSSGHYTEAFF. CDR3 coding DNA: TGTGCCAGCAGTGAAGGAAGCTCGGGACACTACACTGAAGCTTTCTTT.

This clonotype showed up many times. This chain links TRBV6-1 with TRBJ2-6; the D call may be TRBD1 or TRBD2 (5 bases each). The CDR3 has 17 amino acids. The germline V gene encodes CDR1 MNHNS and CDR2 SASEGT. Trimming left V 7 bases short and J 4 bases short, with 20 bases between. The CDR3 here is CASTYPGPHSGANVLTF. CDR3 nucleotides: TGTGCCAGCACCTACCCGGGGCCGCACTCAGGGGCCAACGTCCTGACTTTC.

This clonotype appeared many times. The CDR3 bases are TGTGCCAGCAGCTTAGCGGGGTCTATAGGGGGAGATGGAAACACCATATATTTT. Protein: CASSLAGSIGGDGNTIYF. The genes are TRBV7-8 and TRBJ1-3; possibly TRBD1 for D (6 bases). In germline, CDR1 is SGHVS, CDR2 FQNEAQ. This CDR3 is built from 18 residues. Trimming shortened V by 0 bases and J by 3 bases, and 18 bases separated the two germline ends.

The chain recombines TRBV18 with TRBJ2-5; D perhaps matches TRBD2 (6 bases). CDR1 and CDR2 (germline): KGHSH, LQKENI. The CDR3 contains 17 residues. The V and J ends lost 5 bases and 2 bases respectively, with 21 bases between them. DNA of the CDR3: TGTGCCAGCTCAACTACTGGGACTTTATCCACTCAAGAGACCCAGTACTTC. It specifies CASSTTGTLSTQETQYF.

Ten or more counts support this clonotype. The rearrangement links TRBV2 to TRBJ2-1; the D call may be TRBD1 or TRBD2 (5 bases each). The CDR3 sequence is 15 residues long. The V and J ends lost 4 bases and 3 bases respectively, with 13 bases between them. The germline gives CDR1 SNHLY, CDR2 FYNNEI. The CDR3 protein is CASSGGGALYNEQFF. Written as DNA, the CDR3 is TGTGCCAGCAGTGGTGGGGGAGCACTCTACAATGAGCAGTTCTTC.

This clonotype was recorded a few times. DNA of the CDR3: TGTGCCACCAGTGATGATGATAGAGATACGCAGTATTTT. Translated, it gives CATSDDDRDTQYF. This rearrangement joins TRBV24-1 to TRBJ2-3; no definite D call. From germline, CDR1 is KGHDR and CDR2 SFDVKD. V was cut by 3 bases and J by 5 bases, with 8 bases left in between. This CDR3 region has 13 residues.

Ten or more counts support this clonotype. The chain combines TRBV6-9 with TRBJ2-7; 7 nucleotides match TRBD2. Germline values: CDR1 MNHGY, CDR2 SVAAGI. This CDR3 is 17 amino acids long. With V trimmed by 3 bases and J by 0 bases, 11 bases remained unmatched. CDR3: CASSYPERGRFSYEQYF. DNA for the CDR3: TGTGCCAGCAGTTACCCCGAGCGGGGTAGGTTCTCCTACGAGCAGTACTTC.